Listed below are T cell receptor beta chains from one sample, sequenced in a study of PD-1 blockade in classical Hodgkin lymphoma. TCRdb's table, derived via immunoSEQ multiplex PCR, lists solely in-frame clones and lacks some. The profile covers some 28,000 clones, with roughly 85% appearing a single time and under 25% taken by the ten largest. The input for sequencing was peripheral blood mononuclear cells (PBMCs), taken before the second cycle of nivolumab. The receptors here all came from a human donor with classical Hodgkin lymphoma. Both conserved end residues are part of each CDR3. D genes are given only for firm matches. The size entry is marked missing in some rows and otherwise reads once, few, many or a size class.

j_call	d_call	v_call	clone_size	cdr3_aa
TRBJ1-2	.	TRBV7-2	.	CASSTNRENYGYTF
TRBJ2-5	TRBD2	TRBV9	.	CASSVGRGGQETQYF
TRBJ2-5	.	TRBV19	.	CASSQGAQETQYF
TRBJ1-1	.	TRBV18	once	CASSWEGTEAFF
TRBJ2-7	.	TRBV5-1	.	CASSSAGIGGGHEQYF
TRBJ1-2	.	TRBV4-1	.	CASSQGVYGYTF
TRBJ1-1	.	TRBV7-9	.	CASNPGPEAFF
TRBJ1-1	TRBD1	TRBV2	.	CASEGTVNTEAFF
TRBJ1-1	.	TRBV7-9	medium-sized	CASSLGMNTEAFF
TRBJ2-7	.	TRBV11-3	.	CASSYYGNEQYF